These T cell receptor beta chains were read from a single sample in a study of blood T cell repertoires in COVID-19. Produced via immunoSEQ multiplex PCR; TCRdb's table is partial and in-frame only. The table has a few hundred thousand clones, around 90% seen once. The source material was peripheral blood. These receptors originate from a woman in her thirties or forties with COVID-19, enrolled during active disease. Each CDR3 is given with its conserved first and last residue. A D gene is named only where the DNA matches it firmly. Not all rows give a size; the values are once, few, many and, for expanded clones, a class.

d_call | j_call | v_call | clone_size | cdr3_aa | cdr3_nt
NA | TRBJ1-1 | TRBV28 | NA | CASSLTNTEAFF | TGTGCCAGCAGTCTAACGAACACTGAAGCTTTCTTT
NA | TRBJ2-7 | TRBV6-5 | NA | CASRGSETYEQYF | TGTGCCAGCAGGGGTAGCGAGACCTACGAGCAGTACTTC
TRBD1 | TRBJ1-1 | TRBV6-5 | NA | CASSQDRERTF | TGTGCCAGCAGCCAAGACAGGGAGCGTACCTTT
TRBD1 | TRBJ1-5 | TRBV28 | NA | CASSPGGQGSQPQHF | TGTGCCAGCAGCCCGGGGGGACAGGGAAGCCAGCCCCAGCATTTT
TRBD2 | TRBJ2-7 | TRBV5-4 | NA | CASSPDSGGASYEQYF | TGTGCCAGCAGCCCAGACAGCGGGGGGGCCTCTTACGAGCAGTACTTC
TRBD2 | TRBJ2-1 | TRBV7-2 | NA | CASSRLATSGSTGNEQFF | TGTGCCAGCAGCCGTCTCGCGACTAGCGGTTCTACTGGGAATGAGCAGTTCTTC
TRBD2 | TRBJ2-3 | TRBV6-5 | NA | CASSLTGGGDTQYF | TGTGCCAGCAGTTTAACGGGGGGGGGCGATACGCAGTATTTT
NA | TRBJ2-3 | TRBV5-6 | once | CASSLGGGPTDTQYF | TGTGCCAGCAGCTTGGGTGGGGGCCCCACAGATACGCAGTATTTT
NA | TRBJ1-2 | TRBV7-9 | NA | CASSFRGTFYGYTF | TGTGCCAGCAGCTTTAGGGGGACCTTCTATGGCTACACCTTC
NA | TRBJ1-5 | TRBV28 | NA | CASSLSGGAITQPQHF | TGTGCCAGCAGTTTATCGGGGGGGGCTATCACTCAGCCCCAGCATTTT
NA | TRBJ2-2 | TRBV19 | NA | CASSMRSLARTGELFF | TGTGCCAGTAGTATGAGGTCGCTAGCGAGGACCGGGGAGCTGTTTTTT
NA | TRBJ1-2 | TRBV2 | NA | CAHRLRAIYGYTF | TGTGCCCACCGGCTCAGGGCTATATACGGCTACACCTTC
NA | TRBJ2-7 | TRBV9 | NA | CASSRDHSDYGQYF | TGTGCCAGCAGCAGAGACCATAGTGACTACGGGCAGTACTTC
NA | TRBJ2-4 | TRBV19 | NA | CASSTVLREGIQYF | TGTGCCAGTAGTACGGTCTTGCGCGAGGGCATTCAGTACTTC
TRBD1 | TRBJ1-4 | TRBV30 | NA | CAWSRGQREKLFF | TGTGCCTGGAGCAGGGGGCAGCGTGAAAAACTGTTTTTT
TRBD1 | TRBJ1-2 | TRBV5-4 | NA | CASSLEPGGYGYTF | TGTGCCAGCAGCTTGGAGCCAGGGGGTTATGGCTACACCTTC
NA | TRBJ1-3 | TRBV6-5 | NA | CASQREGIGNTIYF | TGTGCCAGTCAGAGGGAGGGAATAGGAAACACCATATATTTT
TRBD2 | TRBJ2-3 | TRBV7-3 | NA | CASSDGTSPSTDTQYF | TGTGCCAGCAGCGACGGGACTAGCCCTAGCACAGATACGCAGTATTTT
NA | TRBJ2-2 | TRBV6-4 | NA | CASSVLEGGELFF | TGTGCCAGCAGTGTTCTAGAGGGCGGGGAGCTGTTTTTT
TRBD1 | TRBJ1-3 | TRBV6-5 | NA | CASSSNRGAGNTIYF | TGTGCCAGCAGCTCGAACAGGGGCGCTGGAAACACCATATATTTT
NA | TRBJ1-2 | TRBV12-3/TRBV12-4 | NA | CASSFARGYGYTF | TGTGCCAGCAGTTTTGCCAGGGGTTATGGCTACACCTTC
TRBD2 | TRBJ2-3 | TRBV19 | NA | CASSTGLAGTDTQYF | TGTGCCAGTAGTACGGGACTAGCGGGCACAGATACGCAGTATTTT
NA | TRBJ2-2 | TRBV5-6 | NA | CASSRSGGVGELFF | TGTGCCAGCAGCCGTAGTGGGGGCGTCGGGGAGCTGTTTTTT
NA | TRBJ1-2 | TRBV5-8 | NA | CASSRPRTFLYGYTF | TGTGCCAGCAGCCGACCTCGGACTTTTCTTTATGGCTACACCTTC
TRBD2 | TRBJ2-7 | TRBV15 | NA | CATSRDAAGGPYEQYF | TGTGCCACCAGCAGAGATGCGGCGGGGGGCCCTTACGAGCAGTACTTC
NA | TRBJ1-4 | TRBV3-1/TRBV3-2 | NA | CASRMTGPNEKLFF | TGTGCCAGCAGGATGACAGGCCCTAATGAAAAACTGTTTTTT
NA | TRBJ2-3 | TRBV28 | once | CASETGLWDTQYF | TGTGCCAGCGAGACGGGACTTTGGGATACGCAGTATTTT